Each of the 4 T cell receptor beta chains below was sequenced from the same sample in a study of shared clonotypes between healthy human individuals. Sequencing used immunoSEQ multiplex PCR; TCRdb keeps in-frame clones, though not all of them. The sample has a few million clones, approximately 94% seen once. What was sequenced was naive CD4+ T cells sorted from blood. Subset noted: CD45RA+ positively selected. These receptors were obtained from a man aged 18 to 30 in good health.

The chain's CDR3 is CASSLDPGTTSTDTQYF. CDR3 coding DNA: TGTGCCAGCAGCTTAGACCCCGGGACAACTAGCACAGATACGCAGTATTTT. The V gene is TRBV11-2, the J gene TRBJ2-3; D perhaps matches TRBD1 (6 bases). The V end lost 0 bases, the J end lost 0 bases, and 13 bases lay between the germline ends. Germline V gives CDR1 SGHAT, CDR2 FQNNGV. The CDR3 consists of 17 residues.

V gene TRBV30 combines with J gene TRBJ1-5, with D perhaps TRBD1 (5 bases). CDR3 size: 18 residues. The V gene's germline CDR1 is GTSNPN and CDR2 SVGIG (reference sequence). V was clipped by 2 bases and J by 5 bases, with 25 bases between them. DNA of the CDR3: TGTGCCTGGAGTAAGCGAGCGGGATCGCGGGACGGATATCAGCCCCAGCATTTT. The encoded protein is CAWSKRAGSRDGYQPQHF.

The genes are TRBV6-5 and TRBJ2-2, with 9 bases fitting TRBD1. The CDR3 runs 14 residues. The V gene end was trimmed by 8 bases and the J gene end by 3 bases; junction bases not matched to a gene: 4. The germline gives CDR1 MNHEY, CDR2 SVGAGI. Here the CDR3 reads CASGTGLDTGELFF. The CDR3 nucleotides read TGTGCCAGCGGGACAGGGTTGGACACCGGGGAGCTGTTTTTT.

The chain has TRBV21-1 and TRBJ1-5; the tabulated D call, TRBD1, remains unverified against the DNA. TRBV21-1 is flagged as a pseudogene. CDR3 length: 13 residues. In nucleotides, the CDR3 is TGTGCCAGCAGCAACAGGGCGATACGGCCCCAGCATTTT. The encoded protein is CASSNRAIRPQHF.